Sequencing of this TCR beta chain was carried out in a study of identical twins (dated by TCRdb to about 2016). Broadly, across the study: The study deep-sequenced TCR alpha and beta repertoires from monozygotic twins, unrelated adults of various ages and cord blood to test whether fetal clonotypes persist. Replicate twin experiments were performed at different times using different library preparation protocols to rule out contamination. Points the paper makes about the study in general: In monozygotic twins, out-of-frame TCR alpha sharing was systematically underestimated by recombination models, although the models agreed with sharing between unrelated individuals. Fewer insertions were carried by abundant cord blood beta clonotypes, a similar but weaker trend appeared in young adult naive repertoires, and no such trend appeared in memory repertoires. Invariant T cells such as MAIT and iNKT could partly confound zero-insertion analyses, although diverse VJ usage argued against such confounding for most clonotypes. Compared with coincidental sharing between unrelated individuals, out-of-frame TCR alpha sequences shared between twins showed an excess of sequences with low generation probability. In beta out-of-frame sequences, excess twin sharing was weaker, because having fewer shared sequences lowered the signal-to-noise ratio. Because the same donors could not be followed over many years, conclusions were based on cross-sectional statistical analysis.

As to this clonotype: This receptor's antigen is unknown. Within one base of it there is no much larger clone, and no base qualities were kept.

Library creation used 5' RACE. This sample was sequenced with an Illumina HiSeq 2000. A universal primer binding site was added through template switching, and the final cDNA carried a unique molecular identifier so that TCR cDNA molecules could be counted accurately. Specific primers in the conserved constant-segment region were used to synthesize first-strand cDNA for the TCR alpha and beta chains. To control for contamination, each cDNA library was double barcoded with a SMART-Mk sample barcode plus Illumina barcodes. TruSeq adapter sequences and Illumina sample barcodes were added in two successive PCR steps. The TCR alpha and beta cDNA libraries were sequenced on the Illumina HiSeq platform using custom primers. Per the authors' processing: Unique molecular identifiers were extracted from raw reads with MiGEC, and CDR3 positions were determined with MiXCR. Recombination models were inferred per individual with the repgenHMM and IGoR tools using an EM algorithm. The tcR package in R was used for shared clonotype analysis, with sharing normalized by the product of cloneset sizes. Out-of-frame nonproductive sequences were analyzed to study raw recombination free of thymic and clonal selection effects. TCRdb cleaned the public reads at Q25 with fastp, built clones with MiXCR and kept in-frame beta chains. For every CDR3 protein sequence, its rows merge into one entry that carries the most common genes and DNA. The authors' filters were not applied to this entry. In all, the sample holds 400,000 to 600,000 distinct CDR3 sequences, and about 20% of those were seen once. Of the sample, about 0.48% falls within the top ten clones.

All donors were healthy Caucasians. Three pairs of female monozygotic twins, all aged about 18 to 30 years, were included in the twin cohort. Positive isolation kits from Invitrogen were used to isolate the CD4+ and CD8+ T cell populations. In addition, the sample was reused for a study of yellow fever vaccine responses in identical twins. Per that second paper: The T cell response to vaccination in identical twins was reported by the authors to appear partly convergent and partly personalized. Focusing on identical twins, the study followed the T cell clones that responded to the vaccine, and did so with precision.

Sequencing used CD4+ T cells sorted from blood. The TCR was taken from a woman aged 18-29 years in good health.

The DNA sequence follows: TGCAGCGCCGTGGAGGGATGGTACCAAGAGACCCAGTACTTC. This yields the protein CSAVEGWYQETQYF. The rearranged chain carries TRBV29-1 and TRBJ2-5, with a weak D call of TRBD2 (6 bases match). Inclusive of the bounding cysteine and phenylalanine, the CDR3 is 14 residues long. The only DNA kept is the CDR3, 42 bases in frame from the first base. At the junction V is shortened by 7 bases and J by 0 bases, with 15 bases in between. CDR1 and CDR2, looked up from the germline V gene, are SQVTM and ANQGSEA.